These T cell receptor beta chains were read from a single sample in a study of blood T cell repertoires in COVID-19. The repertoire was sequenced with immunoSEQ multiplex PCR; TCRdb's copy has only in-frame clones and lacks some. This table has over 200,000 clones, about 83% appearing once. The sample comprised peripheral blood. All receptors come from a woman between 50 and 59 years old with acute or convalescent COVID-19. CDR3s include the opening cysteine and the closing phenylalanine or tryptophan. D genes are given only for firm matches.

d_call j_call v_call cdr3_aa
TRBD2 TRBJ2-7 TRBV27 CASSLFGPPLAGLSYEQYF
NA TRBJ1-4 TRBV9 CASSEGSMGEKLFF
NA TRBJ1-4 TRBV14 CASSQGYTGLGEKLFF
NA TRBJ2-1 TRBV7-7 CASSLEISSYNEQFF
TRBD2 TRBJ2-7 TRBV2 CASIWTSGIHEQYF
NA TRBJ2-7 TRBV29-1 CSVEMGGPYEQYF
NA TRBJ1-4 TRBV24-1 CATSDQRRGAQGTNEKLFF
NA TRBJ2-7 TRBV18 CASSPLYDVTDHSYEQYF
TRBD1 TRBJ2-3 TRBV11-2 CASSFRDRFTDTQYF
NA TRBJ2-1 TRBV28 CASSLAGGSPNEQFF
NA TRBJ1-2 TRBV6-5 CASSSGQVLHYGYTF
NA TRBJ2-7 TRBV18 CASSPPQGQREQYF
NA TRBJ2-7 TRBV5-6 CASSPRIPSKSYEQYF
TRBD2 TRBJ2-7 TRBV27 CASSLSWREGLSYEQYF
TRBD1 TRBJ2-7 TRBV29-1 CSPPPGQFHEQYF
TRBD1 TRBJ2-3 TRBV11-1 CASSPPGGVPDTQYF
NA TRBJ2-2 TRBV5-1 CASSFEGQTNTGELFF
TRBD2 TRBJ2-3 TRBV2 CASSEGPAGIDTQYF
TRBD2 TRBJ2-2 TRBV11-2 CASSSGLAAPFGELFF
NA TRBJ1-6 TRBV4-1 CASSQESGGNNSPLHF
TRBD2 TRBJ2-1 TRBV11-3 CASSPGTSGSNEQFF
TRBD1 TRBJ1-4 TRBV5-1 CASSSGDSYNEKLFF
NA TRBJ2-1 TRBV5-4 CASSLKGGSYNEQFF
TRBD2 TRBJ2-7 TRBV10-3 CAISDIAGVYEQYF
TRBD1 TRBJ1-5 TRBV15 CATSRGQGAKGEPQHF
TRBD1 TRBJ1-2 TRBV6-5 CASSSWDRGGYTF
NA TRBJ2-7 TRBV6-5 CASSPPGRPSYEQYF
NA TRBJ1-3 TRBV2 CASSEGGAGGNTIYF
NA TRBJ2-3 TRBV6-4 CASSAGFTDTDTQYF
TRBD1 TRBJ1-4 TRBV18 CASSPGGQGYEKLFF
NA TRBJ2-5 TRBV20-1 CSASLLGPGEETQYF
NA TRBJ2-7 TRBV5-1 CASSLSRGSEQYF
NA TRBJ1-2 TRBV3-1/TRBV3-2 CASSQGAAPNYGYTF
NA TRBJ1-1 TRBV11-2 CASTPAGETEAFF
TRBD2 TRBJ2-1 TRBV5-8 CASSFGTSEDNEQFF
TRBD1 TRBJ2-1 TRBV10-3 CAISEETGGNEQFF
TRBD2 TRBJ2-1 TRBV28 CASSLRAGGPSGEQFF
TRBD1 TRBJ1-4 TRBV2 CASSDRQGVREKLFF
NA TRBJ2-1 TRBV5-3 CARSHCEAGRFHNEQFF
NA TRBJ2-1 TRBV6-1 CASSEASLAYNEQFF
NA TRBJ2-2 TRBV9 CASSLSPTGKGAGELFF
TRBD2 TRBJ2-1 TRBV30 CALTGSRTGREGFGEQFF
NA TRBJ1-6 TRBV3-1/TRBV3-2 CASSQALQSSRDNSPLHF
TRBD1 TRBJ2-5 TRBV28 CASSLWEDREAYQETQYF
TRBD1 TRBJ1-2 TRBV5-5 CASSPGQVPGGYTF
NA TRBJ1-5 TRBV28 CASSLSARPQHF
NA TRBJ1-2 TRBV19 CASSIDRSSGGYTF